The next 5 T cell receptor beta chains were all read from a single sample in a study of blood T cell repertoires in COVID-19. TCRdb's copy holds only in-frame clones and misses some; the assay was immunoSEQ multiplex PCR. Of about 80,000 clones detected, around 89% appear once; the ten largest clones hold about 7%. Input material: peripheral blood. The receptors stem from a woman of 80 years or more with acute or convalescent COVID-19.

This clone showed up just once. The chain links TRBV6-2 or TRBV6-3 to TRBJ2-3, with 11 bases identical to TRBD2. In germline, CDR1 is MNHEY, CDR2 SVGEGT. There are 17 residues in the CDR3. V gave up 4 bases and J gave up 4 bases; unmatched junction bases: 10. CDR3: CASSSIKLAGVSDTQYF. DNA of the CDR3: TGTGCCAGCAGTTCTATCAAACTAGCGGGAGTTTCAGATACGCAGTATTTT.

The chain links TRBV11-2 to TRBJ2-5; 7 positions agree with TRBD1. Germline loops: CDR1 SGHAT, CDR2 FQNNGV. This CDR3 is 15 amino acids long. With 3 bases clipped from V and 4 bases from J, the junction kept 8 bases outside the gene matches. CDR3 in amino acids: CASSLALQGRETQYF. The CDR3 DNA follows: TGTGCCAGCAGCTTGGCCTTACAGGGGAGAGAGACCCAGTACTTC.

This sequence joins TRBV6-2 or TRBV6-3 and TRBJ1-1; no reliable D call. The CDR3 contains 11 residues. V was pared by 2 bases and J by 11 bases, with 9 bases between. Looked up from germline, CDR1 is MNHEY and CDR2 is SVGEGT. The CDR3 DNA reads TGTGCCAGCAGTTACGAGGGAGCGGCTTTCTTT. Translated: CASSYEGAAFF.

The CDR3 nucleotides are TGTGCCAGCAGCCGAGACAGGGTTGGGGCCAAAAACATTCAGTACTTC. It translates to CASSRDRVGAKNIQYF. This sequence joins TRBV3-1 (or the pseudogene TRBV3-2) and TRBJ2-4; 7 bases map to TRBD1. The CDR3 contains 16 residues. The V and J ends lost 4 bases and 1 base, in that order; junction bases with no gene match: 7. Germline V lookup: CDR1 LGHDT, CDR2 YNNKEL (reference sequence).

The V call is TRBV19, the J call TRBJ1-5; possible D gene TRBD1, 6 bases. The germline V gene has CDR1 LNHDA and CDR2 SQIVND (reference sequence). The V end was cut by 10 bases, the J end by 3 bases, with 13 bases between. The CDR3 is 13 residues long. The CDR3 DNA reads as TGTGCCACCTCGGACAGACCCAATCAGCCCCAGCATTTT. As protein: CATSDRPNQPQHF.